Sequencing of this T cell receptor beta chain was carried out in a study of T cells in Graves' hyperthyroidism and ophthalmopathy. Background on the study: Peripheral blood was taken when the disease was first diagnosed, before any treatment began.

The study left out patients who had uncontrolled infection, other autoimmune disease, pregnancy or lactation. In this sample, this clonotype turned up a few times. The CDR3 runs to 14 residues. The germline V gene encodes CDR1 LNHDA and CDR2 SQIVND (reference sequence). V was cut by 9 bases and J by 4 bases, with 17 bases left in between. What was amplified from RNA transcripts were TCR beta CDR3 regions. Initially, a first-round RT-PCR of the TCR CDR3 employed the HTBI primer set. Via MiXCR, TCRdb re-called the multiplex PCR reads, giving one row per CDR3 protein. The sample yields around 110,000 distinct CDR3 sequences, 16% seen once.

The sequenced sample consisted of blood. The clonotype comes from a woman in her forties or fifties with Graves' hyperthyroidism. The chain links TRBV19 to TRBJ2-3, with TRBD2 as a possible D gene (5 bases). CDR3 DNA: TGTGCCAGCCGAAGGGCCAGCGGATCAGATACGCAGTATTTT. It is translated as CASRRASGSDTQYF.